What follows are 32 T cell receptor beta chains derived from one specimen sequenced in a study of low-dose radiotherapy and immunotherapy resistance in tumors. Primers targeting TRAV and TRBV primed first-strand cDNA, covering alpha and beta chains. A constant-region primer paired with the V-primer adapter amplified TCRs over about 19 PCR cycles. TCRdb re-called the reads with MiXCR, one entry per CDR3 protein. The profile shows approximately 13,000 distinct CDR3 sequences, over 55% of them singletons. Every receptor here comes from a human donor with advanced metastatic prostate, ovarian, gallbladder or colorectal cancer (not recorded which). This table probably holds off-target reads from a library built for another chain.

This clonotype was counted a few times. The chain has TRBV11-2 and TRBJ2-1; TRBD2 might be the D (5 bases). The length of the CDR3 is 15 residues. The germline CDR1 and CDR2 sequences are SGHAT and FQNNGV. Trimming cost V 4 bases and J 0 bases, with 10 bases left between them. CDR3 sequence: CASSSSGRSYNEQFF. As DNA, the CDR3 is TGTGCCAGCAGCTCCAGCGGACGCTCCTACAATGAGCAGTTCTTC.

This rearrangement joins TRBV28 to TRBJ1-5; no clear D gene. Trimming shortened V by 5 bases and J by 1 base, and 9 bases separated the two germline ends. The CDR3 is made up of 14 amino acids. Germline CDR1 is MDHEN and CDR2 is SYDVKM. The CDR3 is CASSREVSNQPQHF. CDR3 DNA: TGTGCCAGCAGTCGTGAAGTCAGCAATCAGCCCCAGCATTTT.

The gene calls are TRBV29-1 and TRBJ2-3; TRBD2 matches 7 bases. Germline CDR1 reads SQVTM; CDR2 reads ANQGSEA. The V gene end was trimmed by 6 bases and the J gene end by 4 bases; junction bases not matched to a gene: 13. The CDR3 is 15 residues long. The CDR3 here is CSVTATLAAADTQYF. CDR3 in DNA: TGCAGCGTAACCGCGACCCTAGCGGCCGCAGATACGCAGTATTTT.

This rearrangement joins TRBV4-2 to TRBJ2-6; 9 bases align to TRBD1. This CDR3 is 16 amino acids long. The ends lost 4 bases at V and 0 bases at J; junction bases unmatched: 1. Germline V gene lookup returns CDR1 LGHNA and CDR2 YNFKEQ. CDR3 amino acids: CASSPTGGSGANVLTF. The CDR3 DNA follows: TGTGCCAGCAGCCCGACAGGGGGCTCTGGGGCCAACGTCCTGACTTTC.

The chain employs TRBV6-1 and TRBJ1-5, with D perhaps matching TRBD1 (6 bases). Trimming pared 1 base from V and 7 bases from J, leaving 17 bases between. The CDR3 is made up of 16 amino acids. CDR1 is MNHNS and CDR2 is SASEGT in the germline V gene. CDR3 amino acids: CASSEDLQGIRQPQHF. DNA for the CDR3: TGTGCCAGCAGTGAAGACCTTCAGGGGATCCGGCAGCCCCAGCATTTT.

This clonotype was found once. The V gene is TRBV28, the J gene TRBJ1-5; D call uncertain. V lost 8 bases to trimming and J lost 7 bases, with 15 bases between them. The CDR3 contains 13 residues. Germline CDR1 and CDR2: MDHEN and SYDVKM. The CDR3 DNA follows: TGTGCCAGCTCCCTAGTTGGGTCCCAGCCCCAGCATTTT. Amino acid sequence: CASSLVGSQPQHF.

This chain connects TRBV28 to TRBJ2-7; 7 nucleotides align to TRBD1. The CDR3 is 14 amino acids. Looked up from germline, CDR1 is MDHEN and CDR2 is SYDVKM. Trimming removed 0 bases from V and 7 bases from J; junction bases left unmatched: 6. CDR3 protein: CASSLWTGNGEQYF. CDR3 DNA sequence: TGTGCCAGCAGTTTATGGACAGGGAATGGAGAGCAGTACTTC.

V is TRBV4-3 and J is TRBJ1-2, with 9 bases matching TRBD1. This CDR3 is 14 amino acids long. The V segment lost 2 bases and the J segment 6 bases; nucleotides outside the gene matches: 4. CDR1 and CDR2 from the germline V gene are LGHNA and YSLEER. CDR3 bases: TGCGCCAGCAGCCAAAGGGACAGGGCTGATGGCTACACCTTC. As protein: CASSQRDRADGYTF.

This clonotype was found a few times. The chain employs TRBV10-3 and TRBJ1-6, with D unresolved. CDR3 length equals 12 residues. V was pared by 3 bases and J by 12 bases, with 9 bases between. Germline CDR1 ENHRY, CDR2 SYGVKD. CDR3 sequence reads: CAISDQKGPLHF. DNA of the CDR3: TGTGCCATCAGTGACCAGAAGGGACCCCTCCACTTT.

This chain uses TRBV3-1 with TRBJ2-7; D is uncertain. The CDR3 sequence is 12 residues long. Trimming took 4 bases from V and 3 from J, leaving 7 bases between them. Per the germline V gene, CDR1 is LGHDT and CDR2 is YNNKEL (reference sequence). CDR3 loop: CASSLSGYEQYF. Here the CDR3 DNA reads TGTGCCAGCAGCCTCTCTGGCTACGAGCAGTACTTC.

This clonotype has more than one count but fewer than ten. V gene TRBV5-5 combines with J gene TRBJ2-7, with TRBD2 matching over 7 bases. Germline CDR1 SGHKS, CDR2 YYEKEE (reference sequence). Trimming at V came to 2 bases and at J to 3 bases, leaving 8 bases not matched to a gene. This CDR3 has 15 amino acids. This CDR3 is CASSFSLAESYEQYF. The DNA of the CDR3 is TGTGCCAGCAGCTTCTCTCTAGCGGAAAGCTACGAGCAGTACTTC. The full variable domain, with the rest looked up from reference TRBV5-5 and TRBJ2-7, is DAGVTQSPTHLIKTRGQQVTLRCSPISGHKSVSWYQQVLGQGPQFIFQYYEKEERGRGNFPDRFSARQFPNYSSELNVNALLLGDSALYLCASSFSLAESYEQYFGPGTRLTVT.

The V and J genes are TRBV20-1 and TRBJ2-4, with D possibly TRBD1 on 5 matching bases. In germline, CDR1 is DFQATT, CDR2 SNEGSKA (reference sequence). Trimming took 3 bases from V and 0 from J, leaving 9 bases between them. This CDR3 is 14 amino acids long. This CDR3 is CSASPRVAKNIQYF. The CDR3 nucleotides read TGCAGTGCTAGTCCCAGGGTAGCCAAAAACATTCAGTACTTC.

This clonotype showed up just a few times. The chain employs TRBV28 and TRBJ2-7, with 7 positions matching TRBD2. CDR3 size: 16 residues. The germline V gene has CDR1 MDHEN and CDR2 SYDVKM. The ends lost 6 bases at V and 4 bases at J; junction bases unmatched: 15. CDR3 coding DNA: TGTGCCAGCAGAGGGGTCTGGGGCGGGAGTGGGTACGAGCAGTACTTC. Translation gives CASRGVWGGSGYEQYF.

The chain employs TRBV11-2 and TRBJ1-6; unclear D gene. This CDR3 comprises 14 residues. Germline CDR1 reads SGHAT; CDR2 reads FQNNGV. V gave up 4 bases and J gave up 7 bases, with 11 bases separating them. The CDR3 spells CASSSSPGNSPLHF. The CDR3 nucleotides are TGTGCCAGCAGCTCGTCCCCGGGCAATTCACCCCTCCACTTT.

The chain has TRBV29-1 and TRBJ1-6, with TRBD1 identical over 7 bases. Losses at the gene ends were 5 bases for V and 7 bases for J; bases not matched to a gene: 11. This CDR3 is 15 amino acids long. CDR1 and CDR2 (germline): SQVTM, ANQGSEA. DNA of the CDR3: TGCAGCGTTTCGACAGGGAGCCTCTTCAATTCACCCCTCCACTTT. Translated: CSVSTGSLFNSPLHF.

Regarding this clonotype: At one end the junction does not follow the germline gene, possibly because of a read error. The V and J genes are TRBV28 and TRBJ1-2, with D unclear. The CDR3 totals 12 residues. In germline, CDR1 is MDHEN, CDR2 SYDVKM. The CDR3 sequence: CASSFSEGPVLF. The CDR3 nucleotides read TGTGCCAGCAGTTTCTCGGAGGGTCCCGTATTGTTC.

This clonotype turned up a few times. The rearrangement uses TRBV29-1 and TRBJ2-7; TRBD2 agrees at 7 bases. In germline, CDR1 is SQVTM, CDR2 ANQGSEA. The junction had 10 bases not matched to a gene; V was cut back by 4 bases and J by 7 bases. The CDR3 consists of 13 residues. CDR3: CSVAVLGEGEQYF. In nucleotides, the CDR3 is TGCAGCGTTGCAGTTTTGGGGGAGGGAGAGCAGTACTTC.

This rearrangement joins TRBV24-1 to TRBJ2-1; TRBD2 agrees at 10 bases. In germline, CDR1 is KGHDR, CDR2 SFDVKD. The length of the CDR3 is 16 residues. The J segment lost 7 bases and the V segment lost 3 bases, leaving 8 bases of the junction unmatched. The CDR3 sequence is CATSDPAGGPYNEQFF. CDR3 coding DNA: TGTGCCACCAGTGATCCAGCGGGAGGGCCATATAATGAGCAGTTCTTC.

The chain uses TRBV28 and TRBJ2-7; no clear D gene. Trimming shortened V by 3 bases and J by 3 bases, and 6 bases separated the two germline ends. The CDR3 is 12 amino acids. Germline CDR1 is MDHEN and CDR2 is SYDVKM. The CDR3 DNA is TGTGCCAGCAGTTTCCCCGGCTACGAGCAGTACTTC. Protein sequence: CASSFPGYEQYF.

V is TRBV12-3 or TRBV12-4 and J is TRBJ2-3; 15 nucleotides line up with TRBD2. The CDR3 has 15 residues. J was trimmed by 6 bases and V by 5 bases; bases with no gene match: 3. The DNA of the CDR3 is TGTGCCAGCAGTCGGACTAGCGGGGGGGGGGATACGCAGTATTTT. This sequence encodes CASSRTSGGGDTQYF.

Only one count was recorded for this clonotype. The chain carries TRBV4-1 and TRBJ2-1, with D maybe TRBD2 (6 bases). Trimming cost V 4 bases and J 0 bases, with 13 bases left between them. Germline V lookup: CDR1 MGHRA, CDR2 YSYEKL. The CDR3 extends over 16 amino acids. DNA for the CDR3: TGCGCCAGCAGCCTAGAAGTGGGAGGCTCCTACAATGAGCAGTTCTTC. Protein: CASSLEVGGSYNEQFF.

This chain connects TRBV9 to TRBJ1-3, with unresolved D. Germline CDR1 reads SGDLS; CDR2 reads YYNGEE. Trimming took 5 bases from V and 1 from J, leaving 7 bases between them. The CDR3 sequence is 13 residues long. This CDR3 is CASRRSSGNTIYF. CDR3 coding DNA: TGTGCCAGCAGGCGGAGTTCTGGAAACACCATATATTTT. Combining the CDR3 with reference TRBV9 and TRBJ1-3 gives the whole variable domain DSGVTQTPKHLITATGQRVTLRCSPRSGDLSVYWYQQSLDQGLQFLIQYYNGEERAKGNILERFSAQQFPDLHSELNLSSLELGDSALYFCASRRSSGNTIYFGEGSWLTVV.

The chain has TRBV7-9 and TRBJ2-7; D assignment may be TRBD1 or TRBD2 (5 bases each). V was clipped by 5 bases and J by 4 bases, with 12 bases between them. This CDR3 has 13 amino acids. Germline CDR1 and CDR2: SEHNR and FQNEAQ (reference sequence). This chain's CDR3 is CASSPEGRYEQYF. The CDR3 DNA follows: TGTGCCAGCAGCCCCGAGGGACGATACGAGCAGTACTTC.

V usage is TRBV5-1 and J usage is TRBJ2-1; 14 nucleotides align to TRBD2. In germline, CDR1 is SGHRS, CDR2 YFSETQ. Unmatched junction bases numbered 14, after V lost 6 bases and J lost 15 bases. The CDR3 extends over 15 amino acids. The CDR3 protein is CASKPVDSGLAGGFF. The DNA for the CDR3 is TGCGCCAGCAAACCGGTGGACAGCGGACTAGCGGGAGGGTTCTTC.

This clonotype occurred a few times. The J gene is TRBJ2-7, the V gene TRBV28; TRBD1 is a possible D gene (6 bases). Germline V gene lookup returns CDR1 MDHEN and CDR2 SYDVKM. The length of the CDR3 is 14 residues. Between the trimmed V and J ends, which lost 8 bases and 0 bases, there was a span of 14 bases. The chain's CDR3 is CASGQGSLSYEQYF. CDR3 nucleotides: TGTGCCAGCGGCCAGGGGTCCCTCTCCTACGAGCAGTACTTC.

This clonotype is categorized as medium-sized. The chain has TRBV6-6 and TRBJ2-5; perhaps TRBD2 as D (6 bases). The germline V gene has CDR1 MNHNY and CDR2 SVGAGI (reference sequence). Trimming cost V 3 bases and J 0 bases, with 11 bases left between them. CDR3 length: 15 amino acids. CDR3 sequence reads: CASSYLGGNQETQYF. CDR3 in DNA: TGTGCCAGCAGTTATCTTGGCGGGAACCAAGAGACCCAGTACTTC.

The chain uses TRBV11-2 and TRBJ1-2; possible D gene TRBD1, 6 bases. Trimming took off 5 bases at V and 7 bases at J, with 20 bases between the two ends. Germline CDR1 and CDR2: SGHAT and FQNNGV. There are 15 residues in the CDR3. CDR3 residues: CASSPSPGALSGYTF. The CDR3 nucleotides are TGTGCCAGCAGCCCCAGTCCGGGGGCACTGTCTGGCTACACCTTC.

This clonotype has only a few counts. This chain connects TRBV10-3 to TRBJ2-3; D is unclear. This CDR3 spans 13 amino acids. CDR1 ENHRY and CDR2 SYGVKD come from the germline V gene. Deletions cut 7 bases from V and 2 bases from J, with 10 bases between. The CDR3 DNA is TGTGCCATCACCAACCCTCCCACAGATACGCAGTATTTT. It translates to CAITNPPTDTQYF.

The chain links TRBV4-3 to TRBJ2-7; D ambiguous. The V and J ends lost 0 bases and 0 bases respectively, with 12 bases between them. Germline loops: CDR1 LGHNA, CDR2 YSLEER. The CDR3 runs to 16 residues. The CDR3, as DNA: TGCGCCAGCAGCCAAGAACTGGCCTTCAGCTCCTACGAGCAGTACTTC. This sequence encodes CASSQELAFSSYEQYF.

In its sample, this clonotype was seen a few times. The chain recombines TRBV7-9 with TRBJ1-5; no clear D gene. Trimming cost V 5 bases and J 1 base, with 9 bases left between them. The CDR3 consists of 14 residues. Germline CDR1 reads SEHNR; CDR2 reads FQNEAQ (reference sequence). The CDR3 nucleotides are TGTGCCAGCAGCCCCGGACTGAGCAATCAGCCCCAGCATTTT. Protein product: CASSPGLSNQPQHF. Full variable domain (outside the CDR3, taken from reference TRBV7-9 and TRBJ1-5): DTGVSQNPRHKITKRGQNVTFRCDPISEHNRLYWYRQTLGQGPEFLTYFQNEAQLEKSRLLSDRFSAERPKGSFSTLEIQRTEQGDSAMYLCASSPGLSNQPQHFGDGTRLSIL.

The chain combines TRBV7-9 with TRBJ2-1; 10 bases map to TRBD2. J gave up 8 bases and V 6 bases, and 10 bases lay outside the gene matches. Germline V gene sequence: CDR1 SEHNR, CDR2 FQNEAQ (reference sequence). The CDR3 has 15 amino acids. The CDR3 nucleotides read TGTGCCAGCAGTGACCGAGCGGGGGGGGTATATGAGCAGTTCTTC. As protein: CASSDRAGGVYEQFF. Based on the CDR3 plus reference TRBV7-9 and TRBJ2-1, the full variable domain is DTGVSQNPRHKITKRGQNVTFRCDPISEHNRLYWYRQTLGQGPEFLTYFQNEAQLEKSRLLSDRFSAERPKGSFSTLEIQRTEQGDSAMYLCASSDRAGGVYEQFFGPGTRLTVL.

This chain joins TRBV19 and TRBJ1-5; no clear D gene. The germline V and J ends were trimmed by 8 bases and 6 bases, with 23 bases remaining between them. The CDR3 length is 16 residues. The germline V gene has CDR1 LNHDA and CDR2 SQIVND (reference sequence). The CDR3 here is CASGRPRTATGQPQHF. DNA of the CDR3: TGTGCCAGTGGGCGCCCCAGGACGGCGACGGGTCAGCCCCAGCATTTT.